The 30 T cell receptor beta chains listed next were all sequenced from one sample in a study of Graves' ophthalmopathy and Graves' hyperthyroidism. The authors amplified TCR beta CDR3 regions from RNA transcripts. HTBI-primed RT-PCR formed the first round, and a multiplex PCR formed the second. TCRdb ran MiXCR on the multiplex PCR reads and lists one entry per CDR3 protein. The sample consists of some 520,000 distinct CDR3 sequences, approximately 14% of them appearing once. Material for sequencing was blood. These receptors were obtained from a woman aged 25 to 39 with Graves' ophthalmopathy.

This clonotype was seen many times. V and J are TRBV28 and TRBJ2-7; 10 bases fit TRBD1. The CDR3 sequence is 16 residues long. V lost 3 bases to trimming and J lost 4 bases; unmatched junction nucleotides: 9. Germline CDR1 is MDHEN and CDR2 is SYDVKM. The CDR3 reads CASSFILTGGSYEQYF. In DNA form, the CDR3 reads TGTGCCAGCAGTTTCATCTTGACAGGGGGCAGTTACGAGCAGTACTTC. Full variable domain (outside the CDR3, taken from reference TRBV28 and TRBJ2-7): DVKVTQSSRYLVKRTGEKVFLECVQDMDHENMFWYRQDPGLGLRLIYFSYDVKMKEKGDIPEGYSVSREKKERFSLILESASTNQTSMYLCASSFILTGGSYEQYFGPGTRLTVT.

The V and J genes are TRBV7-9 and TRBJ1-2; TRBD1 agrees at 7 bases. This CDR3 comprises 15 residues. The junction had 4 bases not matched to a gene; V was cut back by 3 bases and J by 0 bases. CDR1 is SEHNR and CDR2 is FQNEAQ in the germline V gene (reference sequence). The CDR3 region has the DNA TGTGCCAGCAGCTTCTACAGGGGCACTAACTATGGCTACACCTTC. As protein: CASSFYRGTNYGYTF.

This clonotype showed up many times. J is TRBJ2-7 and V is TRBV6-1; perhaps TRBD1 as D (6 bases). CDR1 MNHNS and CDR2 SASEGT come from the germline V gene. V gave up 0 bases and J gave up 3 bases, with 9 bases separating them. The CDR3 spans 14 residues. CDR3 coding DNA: TGTGCCAGCAGTGAAGCCCCGGACAGCTACGAGCAGTACTTC. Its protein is CASSEAPDSYEQYF.

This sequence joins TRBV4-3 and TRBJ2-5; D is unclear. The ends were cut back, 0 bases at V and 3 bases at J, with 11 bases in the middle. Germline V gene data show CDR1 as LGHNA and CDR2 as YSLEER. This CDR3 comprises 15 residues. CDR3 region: CASSQDLNSEETQYF. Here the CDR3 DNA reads TGCGCCAGCAGCCAAGATCTGAACAGTGAAGAGACCCAGTACTTC.

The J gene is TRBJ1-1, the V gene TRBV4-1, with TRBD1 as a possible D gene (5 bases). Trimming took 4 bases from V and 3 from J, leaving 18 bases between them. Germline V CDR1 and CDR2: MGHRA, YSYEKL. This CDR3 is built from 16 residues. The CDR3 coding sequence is TGCGCCAGCAGCCCCCGGAAGGGGAAGTGGGACACTGAAGCTTTCTTT. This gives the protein CASSPRKGKWDTEAFF.

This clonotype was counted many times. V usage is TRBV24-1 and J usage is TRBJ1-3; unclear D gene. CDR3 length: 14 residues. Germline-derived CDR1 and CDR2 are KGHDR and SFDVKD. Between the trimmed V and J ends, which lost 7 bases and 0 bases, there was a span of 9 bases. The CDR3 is CATSADASGNTIYF. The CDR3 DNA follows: TGTGCCACCAGCGCCGATGCCTCTGGAAACACCATATATTTT.

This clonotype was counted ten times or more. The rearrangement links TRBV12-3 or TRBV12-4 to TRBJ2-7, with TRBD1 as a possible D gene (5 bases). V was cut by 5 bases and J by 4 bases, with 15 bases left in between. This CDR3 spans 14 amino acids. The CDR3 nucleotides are TGTGCCAGCAGTCCGACAGAAGGGTCATACGAGCAGTACTTC. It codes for CASSPTEGSYEQYF.

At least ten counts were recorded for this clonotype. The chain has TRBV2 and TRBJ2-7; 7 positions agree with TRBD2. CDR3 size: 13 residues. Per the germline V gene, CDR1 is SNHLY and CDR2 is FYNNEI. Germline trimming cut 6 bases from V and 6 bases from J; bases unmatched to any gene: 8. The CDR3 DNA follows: TGTGCCAGCAGAACCGGACTAGTAAGCGAGCAGTACTTC. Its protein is CASRTGLVSEQYF.

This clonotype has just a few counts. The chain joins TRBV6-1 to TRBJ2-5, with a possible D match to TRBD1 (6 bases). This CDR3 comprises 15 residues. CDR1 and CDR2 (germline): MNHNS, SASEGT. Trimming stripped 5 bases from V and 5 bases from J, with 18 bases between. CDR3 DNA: TGTGCCAGCAGTCCCCGGGCAGGGGCGGGTGAGACCCAGTACTTC. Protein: CASSPRAGAGETQYF.

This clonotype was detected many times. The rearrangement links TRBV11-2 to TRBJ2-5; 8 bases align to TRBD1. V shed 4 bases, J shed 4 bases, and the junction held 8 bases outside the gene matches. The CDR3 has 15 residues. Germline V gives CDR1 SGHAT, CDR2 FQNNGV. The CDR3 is CASSSDRVRAETQYF. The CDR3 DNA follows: TGTGCCAGCAGCTCGGACAGGGTTCGGGCAGAGACCCAGTACTTC.

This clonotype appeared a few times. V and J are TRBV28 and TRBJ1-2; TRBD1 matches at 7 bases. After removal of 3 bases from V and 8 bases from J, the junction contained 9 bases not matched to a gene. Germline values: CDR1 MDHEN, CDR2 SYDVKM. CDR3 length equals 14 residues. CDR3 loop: CASSFGRTGRGYTF. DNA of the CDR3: TGTGCCAGCAGTTTTGGTCGGACAGGTCGAGGCTACACCTTC.

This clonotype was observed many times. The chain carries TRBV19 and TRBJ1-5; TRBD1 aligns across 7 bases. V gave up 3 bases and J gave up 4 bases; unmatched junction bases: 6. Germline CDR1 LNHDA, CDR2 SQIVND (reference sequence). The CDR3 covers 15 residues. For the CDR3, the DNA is TGTGCCAGTAGTATCGTACAGGGGAGTAATCAGCCCCAGCATTTT. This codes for CASSIVQGSNQPQHF.

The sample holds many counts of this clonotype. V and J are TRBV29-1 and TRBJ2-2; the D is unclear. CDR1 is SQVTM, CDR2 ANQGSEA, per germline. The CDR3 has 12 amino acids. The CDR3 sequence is CVGCPNTGELFF. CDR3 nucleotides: TGCGTGGGGTGCCCGAACACCGGGGAGCTGTTTTTT.

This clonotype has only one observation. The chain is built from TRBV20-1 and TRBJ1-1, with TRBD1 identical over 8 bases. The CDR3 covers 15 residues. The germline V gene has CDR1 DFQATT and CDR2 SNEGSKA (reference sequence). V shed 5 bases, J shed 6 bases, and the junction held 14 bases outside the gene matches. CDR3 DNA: TGCAGTGCTGTCAGGGGGCGTGGGGCCCTGGCTGAAGCTTTCTTT. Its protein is CSAVRGRGALAEAFF.

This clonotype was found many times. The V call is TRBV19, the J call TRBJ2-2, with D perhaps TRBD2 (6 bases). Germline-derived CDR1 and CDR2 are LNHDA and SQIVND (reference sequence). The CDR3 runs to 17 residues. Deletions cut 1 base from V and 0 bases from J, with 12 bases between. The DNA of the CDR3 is TGTGCCAGTAGTATAGTCGGCGGGGTCGCGAACACCGGGGAGCTGTTTTTT. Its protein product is CASSIVGGVANTGELFF.

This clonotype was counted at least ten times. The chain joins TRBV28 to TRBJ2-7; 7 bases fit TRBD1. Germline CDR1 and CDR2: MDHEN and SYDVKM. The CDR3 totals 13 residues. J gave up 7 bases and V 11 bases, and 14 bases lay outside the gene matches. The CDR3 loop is CALQDRSVKEQYF. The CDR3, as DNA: TGTGCCCTTCAGGACAGGTCCGTAAAGGAGCAGTACTTC.

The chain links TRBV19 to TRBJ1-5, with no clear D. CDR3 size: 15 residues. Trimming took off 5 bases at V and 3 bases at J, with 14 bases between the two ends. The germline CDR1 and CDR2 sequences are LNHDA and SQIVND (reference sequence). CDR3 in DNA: TGTGCCAGTAGTCTCGATGCCGGATTCAATCAGCCCCAGCATTTT. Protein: CASSLDAGFNQPQHF.

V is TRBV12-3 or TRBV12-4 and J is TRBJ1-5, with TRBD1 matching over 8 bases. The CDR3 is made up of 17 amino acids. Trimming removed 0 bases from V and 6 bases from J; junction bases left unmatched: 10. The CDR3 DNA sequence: TGTGCCAGCAGTTTAGCAGGTGCAGGGGGCTTTCTTCAGCCCCAGCATTTT. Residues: CASSLAGAGGFLQPQHF.

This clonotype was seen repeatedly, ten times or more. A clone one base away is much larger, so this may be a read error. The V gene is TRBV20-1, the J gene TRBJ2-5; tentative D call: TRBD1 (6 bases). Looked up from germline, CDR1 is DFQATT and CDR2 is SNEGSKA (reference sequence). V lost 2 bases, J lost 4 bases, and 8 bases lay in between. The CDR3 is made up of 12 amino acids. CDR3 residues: CSARKGGETQYF. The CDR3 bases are TGCAGTGCTAGAAAAGGGGGAGAGACCCAGTACTTC.

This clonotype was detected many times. CDR3 sequence (DNA): TGCAGTGCTAGAGATTCGAGTCTAGCGGAGGGGGAGCAGTACTTC. Translating gives CSARDSSLAEGEQYF. The chain couples TRBV20-1 to TRBJ2-7; 7 bases align to TRBD2. J was trimmed by 7 bases and V by 0 bases; bases with no gene match: 12. The germline gives CDR1 DFQATT, CDR2 SNEGSKA (reference sequence). The length of the CDR3 is 15 residues.

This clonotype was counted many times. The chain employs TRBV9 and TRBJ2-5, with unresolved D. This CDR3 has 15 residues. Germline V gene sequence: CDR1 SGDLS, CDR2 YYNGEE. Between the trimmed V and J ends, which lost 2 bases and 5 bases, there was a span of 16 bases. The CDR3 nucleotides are TGTGCCAGCAGCGTTTGGCTCCTCTGGGCGGAGACCCAGTACTTC. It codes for CASSVWLLWAETQYF.

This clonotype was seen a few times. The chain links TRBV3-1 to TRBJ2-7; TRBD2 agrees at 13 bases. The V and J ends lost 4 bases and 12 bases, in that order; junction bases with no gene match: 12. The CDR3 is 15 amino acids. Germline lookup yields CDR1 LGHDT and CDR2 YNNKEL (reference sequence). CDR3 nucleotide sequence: TGTGCCAGCAGCCCCACTAGGGGGACTAGCGGGAATTCGTACTTC. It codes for CASSPTRGTSGNSYF.

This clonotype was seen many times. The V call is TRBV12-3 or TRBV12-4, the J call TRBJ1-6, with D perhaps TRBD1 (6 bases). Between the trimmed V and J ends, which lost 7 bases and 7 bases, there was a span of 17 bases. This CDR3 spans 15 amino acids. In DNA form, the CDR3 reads TGTGCCAGCAACACAGGGAACATAGGGAATTCACCCCTCCACTTT. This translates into CASNTGNIGNSPLHF.

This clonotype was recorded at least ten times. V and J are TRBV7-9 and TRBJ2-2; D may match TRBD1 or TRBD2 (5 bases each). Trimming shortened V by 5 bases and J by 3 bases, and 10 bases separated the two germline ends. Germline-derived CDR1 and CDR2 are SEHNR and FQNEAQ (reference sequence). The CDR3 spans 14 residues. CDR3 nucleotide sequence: TGTGCCAGCAGCACGAGGGGCTACACCGGGGAGCTGTTTTTT. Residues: CASSTRGYTGELFF.

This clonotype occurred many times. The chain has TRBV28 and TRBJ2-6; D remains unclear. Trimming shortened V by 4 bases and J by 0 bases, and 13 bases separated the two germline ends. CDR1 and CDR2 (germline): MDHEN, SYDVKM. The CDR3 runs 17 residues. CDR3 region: CASSSHTGDSGANVLTF. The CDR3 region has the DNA TGTGCCAGCAGTTCCCATACCGGAGACTCTGGGGCCAACGTCCTGACTTTC. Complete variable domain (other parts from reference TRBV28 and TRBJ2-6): DVKVTQSSRYLVKRTGEKVFLECVQDMDHENMFWYRQDPGLGLRLIYFSYDVKMKEKGDIPEGYSVSREKKERFSLILESASTNQTSMYLCASSSHTGDSGANVLTFGAGSRLTVL.

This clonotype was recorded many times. The DNA for the CDR3 is TGTGCCAGCAGTCCCCGACAGGGAGGAGCAGTTGAAGCTTTCTTT. Translation gives CASSPRQGGAVEAFF. The chain links TRBV28 to TRBJ1-1, with TRBD1 matching 7 bases. V was clipped by 5 bases and J by 7 bases; unmatched bases: 13. This CDR3 has 15 residues. The germline gives CDR1 MDHEN, CDR2 SYDVKM.

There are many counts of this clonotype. The CDR3: CASSEWGQGSEQYF. The CDR3 DNA sequence: TGTGCCAGCAGTGAATGGGGACAGGGCTCCGAGCAGTACTTC. The V and J genes are TRBV6-1 and TRBJ2-7; 9 bases match TRBD1. This CDR3 spans 14 amino acids. After removal of 2 bases from V and 6 bases from J, the junction contained 5 bases not matched to a gene. CDR1 MNHNS and CDR2 SASEGT come from the germline V gene.

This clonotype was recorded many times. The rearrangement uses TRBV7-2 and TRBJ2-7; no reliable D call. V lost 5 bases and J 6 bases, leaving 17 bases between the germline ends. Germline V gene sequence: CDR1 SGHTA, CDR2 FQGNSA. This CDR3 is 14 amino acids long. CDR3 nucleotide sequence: TGTGCCAGCAGCCTGGATCCTGGTAGCTCCGAGCAGTACTTC. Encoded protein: CASSLDPGSSEQYF. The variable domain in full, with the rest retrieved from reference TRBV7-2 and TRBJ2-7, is GAGVSQSPSNKVTEKGKDVELRCDPISGHTALYWYRQSLGQGLEFLIYFQGNSAPDKSGLPSDRFSAERTGGSVSTLTIQRTQQEDSAVYLCASSLDPGSSEQYFGPGTRLTVT.

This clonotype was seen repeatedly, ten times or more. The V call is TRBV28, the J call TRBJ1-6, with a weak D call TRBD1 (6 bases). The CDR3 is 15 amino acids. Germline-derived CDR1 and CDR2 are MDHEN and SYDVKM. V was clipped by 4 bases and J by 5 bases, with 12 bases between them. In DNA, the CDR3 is TGTGCCAGCAGTTCACAGGGATTCAATAATTCACCCCTCCACTTT. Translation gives CASSSQGFNNSPLHF. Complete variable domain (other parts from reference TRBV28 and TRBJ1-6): DVKVTQSSRYLVKRTGEKVFLECVQDMDHENMFWYRQDPGLGLRLIYFSYDVKMKEKGDIPEGYSVSREKKERFSLILESASTNQTSMYLCASSSQGFNNSPLHFGNGTRLTVT.

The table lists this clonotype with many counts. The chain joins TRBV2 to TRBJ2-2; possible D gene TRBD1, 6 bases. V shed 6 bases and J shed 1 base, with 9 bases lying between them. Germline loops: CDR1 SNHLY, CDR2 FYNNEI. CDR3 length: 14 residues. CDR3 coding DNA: TGTGCCAGCAGGGCAGGGGAGAACACCGGGGAGCTGTTTTTT. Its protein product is CASRAGENTGELFF. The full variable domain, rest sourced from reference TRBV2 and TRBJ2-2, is EPEVTQTPSHQVTQMGQEVILRCVPISNHLYFYWYRQILGQKVEFLVSFYNNEISEKSEIFDDQFSVERPDGSNFTLKIRSTKLEDSAMYFCASRAGENTGELFFGEGSRLTVL.